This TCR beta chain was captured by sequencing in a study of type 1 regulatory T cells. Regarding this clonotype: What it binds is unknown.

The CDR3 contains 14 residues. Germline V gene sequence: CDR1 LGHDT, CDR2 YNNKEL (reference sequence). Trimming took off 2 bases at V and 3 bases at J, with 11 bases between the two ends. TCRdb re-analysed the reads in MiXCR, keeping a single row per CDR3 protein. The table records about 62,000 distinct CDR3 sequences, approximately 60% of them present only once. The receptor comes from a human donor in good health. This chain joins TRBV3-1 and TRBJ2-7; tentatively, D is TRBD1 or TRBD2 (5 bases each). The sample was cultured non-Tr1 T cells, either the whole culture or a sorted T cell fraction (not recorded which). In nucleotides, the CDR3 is TGTGCCAGCAGCCAAACGGGGCAGAGCTACGAGCAGTACTTC. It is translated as CASSQTGQSYEQYF.